This TCR beta chain is from a study of blood T cell repertoires in COVID-19. Overall study context: COVID-19 samples collected from the United States, Italy and Spain covered acute and convalescent phases. In each case, the material was cDNA or gDNA derived from T cells, B-cell-depleted T cells, or PBMCs.

Followed over time, Seattle patients had been enrolled while infection was active. The CDR3 length is 16 residues. Germline CDR1 and CDR2: MNHEY and SVGEGT. After removal of 3 bases from V and 1 base from J, the junction contained 8 bases not matched to a gene. Profiling relied on immunoSEQ multiplex PCR, and the TCRdb table lists in-frame clones only, not all of them. The sample includes 300,000 or so clones, approximately 90% of them seen just once. Sample: peripheral blood. V usage is TRBV6-2 or TRBV6-3 and J usage is TRBJ1-1, with TRBD1 matching over 7 bases. The receptor comes from a woman in her thirties with COVID-19, enrolled during active disease. The CDR3 DNA reads as TGTGCCAGCAGTTATAGTCCAGGGGGGAAGAACACTGAAGCTTTCTTT. It codes for CASSYSPGGKNTEAFF.